The 19 T cell receptor beta chains below were found in one sample sequenced in a study of blood T cell repertoires in COVID-19. Some clones are missing from TCRdb's copy, which holds only in-frame ones; the method was immunoSEQ multiplex PCR. The sample holds some 90,000 clones, nearly 90% seen once. Source material: peripheral blood. All receptors derive from a woman at least 80 years old with active COVID-19.

The chain carries TRBV30 and TRBJ2-6; the D is unclear. Germline-derived CDR1 and CDR2 are GTSNPN and SVGIG (reference sequence). The CDR3 has 15 residues. Trimming shortened V by 0 bases and J by 0 bases, and 6 bases separated the two germline ends. CDR3 coding DNA: TGTGCCTGGAGTGTAAGCCCCTCTGGGGCCAACGTCCTGACTTTC. Residues: CAWSVSPSGANVLTF.

This chain links TRBV19 with TRBJ2-1; 13 bases are a match to TRBD2. The germline V gene has CDR1 LNHDA and CDR2 SQIVND (reference sequence). The junction had 14 bases not matched to a gene; V was cut back by 5 bases and J by 4 bases. This CDR3 is built from 19 residues. The CDR3 DNA reads as TGTGCCAGTAGTCGCCGACTAGCGGGAGGACAGTTTGAATACAATGAGCAGTTCTTC. Residues: CASSRRLAGGQFEYNEQFF.

V is TRBV12-3 or TRBV12-4 and J is TRBJ2-7, with D perhaps matching TRBD2 (5 bases). This CDR3 comprises 13 residues. Between the trimmed V and J ends, which lost 1 base and 4 bases, there was a span of 8 bases. CDR3 DNA sequence: TGTGCCAGCAGTTTAGGGCCGGGGTACGAGCAGTACTTC. Translation gives CASSLGPGYEQYF.

The chain has TRBV4-1 and TRBJ2-1; TRBD2 matches at 10 bases. J lost 4 bases, V lost 0 bases, and 9 bases had no gene match. There are 18 residues in the CDR3. The germline gives CDR1 MGHRA, CDR2 YSYEKL. CDR3 sequence: CASSQDSSGRGGYNEQFF. CDR3 DNA: TGCGCCAGCAGCCAAGATTCCAGCGGGAGGGGGGGGTACAATGAGCAGTTCTTC.

The chain uses TRBV6-5 and TRBJ2-7; D gene uncertain. Trimming stripped 5 bases from V and 5 bases from J, with 7 bases between. Germline CDR1 MNHEY, CDR2 SVGAGI. The CDR3 has 11 residues. The CDR3 nucleotides read TGTGCCAGCAGTCAGGAAAACGAGCAGTACTTC. Protein product: CASSQENEQYF.

This chain links TRBV5-6 with TRBJ1-1; TRBD1 aligns across 8 bases. V trimming: 4 bases; J trimming: 5 bases; junction bases outside the gene matches: 4. CDR3 length equals 13 residues. Germline V gene lookup returns CDR1 SGHDT and CDR2 YYEEEE. The CDR3 reads CASSRTGWTEAFF. Here the CDR3 DNA reads TGTGCCAGCAGCCGGACAGGGTGGACTGAAGCTTTCTTT. The complete variable domain, with remaining parts taken from reference TRBV5-6 and TRBJ1-1, reads DAGVTQSPTHLIKTRGQQVTLRCSPKSGHDTVSWYQQALGQGPQFIFQYYEEEERQRGNFPDRFSGHQFPNYSSELNVNALLLGDSALYLCASSRTGWTEAFFGQGTRLTVV.

The V call is TRBV4-2, the J call TRBJ2-7; 10 bases are a match to TRBD1. CDR1 is LGHNA, CDR2 YNFKEQ, per germline. The CDR3 sequence is 16 residues long. Unmatched junction bases numbered 4, after V lost 0 bases and J lost 2 bases. The CDR3 loop is CASSQETGTGAYEQYF. The CDR3 nucleotides are TGTGCCAGCAGCCAAGAGACTGGGACAGGGGCCTACGAGCAGTACTTC.

The chain links TRBV5-6 to TRBJ2-2; 7 positions agree with TRBD1. This CDR3 spans 16 amino acids. The ends lost 0 bases at V and 3 bases at J; junction bases unmatched: 5. CDR1 is SGHDT and CDR2 is YYEEEE in the germline V gene. The CDR3 loop reads CASSLGTGFYTGELFF. The CDR3 nucleotides read TGTGCCAGCAGCTTGGGGACAGGATTCTACACCGGGGAGCTGTTTTTT. Full variable domain (missing parts from reference TRBV5-6 and TRBJ2-2): DAGVTQSPTHLIKTRGQQVTLRCSPKSGHDTVSWYQQALGQGPQFIFQYYEEEERQRGNFPDRFSGHQFPNYSSELNVNALLLGDSALYLCASSLGTGFYTGELFFGEGSRLTVL.

The V and J genes are TRBV3-1 (or the pseudogene TRBV3-2) and TRBJ1-2, with D tentatively TRBD1 (6 bases). Germline CDR1 reads LGHDT; CDR2 reads YNNKEL (reference sequence). Between the trimmed V and J ends, which lost 3 bases and 6 bases, there was a span of 14 bases. The CDR3 extends over 14 amino acids. In nucleotides, the CDR3 is TGTGCCAGCAGCCAGTCCGGGACAAGTGATGGCTACACCTTC. Protein sequence: CASSQSGTSDGYTF.

The rearrangement links TRBV13 to TRBJ2-7; D might be TRBD1 (6 bases). CDR1 and CDR2 (germline): PRHDT, FYEKMQ (reference sequence). V was cut by 5 bases and J by 1 base, with 18 bases left in between. This CDR3 contains 16 residues. In DNA form, the CDR3 reads TGTGCCAGCAGCCCACAACAGGGTTTGAGTTCCTACGAGCAGTACTTC. Translated: CASSPQQGLSSYEQYF.

The chain combines TRBV2 with TRBJ2-3, with 7 bases that match TRBD2. Germline V gives CDR1 SNHLY, CDR2 FYNNEI. After removal of 8 bases from V and 1 base from J, the junction contained 3 bases not matched to a gene. The CDR3 extends over 13 amino acids. The CDR3 sequence is CASRGSGTDTQYF. The CDR3 region has the DNA TGTGCCAGCCGCGGGAGTGGCACAGATACGCAGTATTTT.

The chain has TRBV5-1 and TRBJ2-1, with D possibly TRBD2 on 6 matching bases. The CDR3 is 15 residues long. Germline CDR1 and CDR2: SGHRS and YFSETQ. With 0 bases removed from V and 8 bases from J, the gap between germline ends came to 15 bases. The CDR3 DNA follows: TGCGCCAGCAGCTTGGCATGGGGAGGTATCGATGAGCAGTTCTTC. Protein sequence: CASSLAWGGIDEQFF.

CDR3 nucleotides: TGTGCCAGCAGCCTCCACAGGGGGTCGGACGAGCAGTACTTC. This sequence encodes CASSLHRGSDEQYF. The V call is TRBV11-3, the J call TRBJ2-7, with 8 nucleotides matching TRBD1. The length of the CDR3 is 14 residues. The germline V gene encodes CDR1 SGHNT and CDR2 YENEEA. V shed 5 bases and J 5 bases; nucleotides not matched to a gene: 8.

V gene TRBV28 combines with J gene TRBJ2-4; D gene ambiguous. Trimming took off 5 bases at V and 0 bases at J, with 17 bases between the two ends. The germline V gene has CDR1 MDHEN and CDR2 SYDVKM. This CDR3 is built from 17 residues. This chain's CDR3 is CASSLSGVYLAKNIQYF. The CDR3 DNA is TGTGCCAGCAGTCTCTCGGGTGTATATCTAGCCAAAAACATTCAGTACTTC.

The rearrangement joins TRBV9 to TRBJ2-1; 9 bases are a match to TRBD2. The germline V gene has CDR1 SGDLS and CDR2 YYNGEE. Germline trimming cut 6 bases from V and 12 bases from J; bases unmatched to any gene: 10. The CDR3 runs 13 residues. The CDR3 DNA follows: TGTGCCAGCACCATAGGGGTAGCGGGGGTGCAGTTCTTC. Its translation: CASTIGVAGVQFF.

The CDR3 nucleotides read TGCGCCAGCAGTCGTACCTCATCGGATGAAAAACTGTTTTTT. This translates into CASSRTSSDEKLFF. The gene calls are TRBV23-1 and TRBJ1-4; D remains ambiguous. TRBV23-1 is placed among ORFs of uncertain function. This CDR3 is built from 14 residues. The V end was cut by 4 bases, the J end by 6 bases, with 12 bases between.

The chain joins TRBV10-2 to TRBJ2-1, with D perhaps matching TRBD1 (6 bases). The CDR3 is 13 residues long. From germline, CDR1 is WSHSY and CDR2 SAAADI. V was shortened by 6 bases and J by 8 bases, with 14 bases between the two germline ends. CDR3 protein: CASRENRVYEQFF. DNA of the CDR3: TGCGCCAGCAGGGAAAACAGGGTCTATGAGCAGTTCTTC.

This chain joins TRBV18 and TRBJ1-5, with a weak D call TRBD1 (5 bases). The CDR3 has 13 amino acids. Trimming took 4 bases from V and 4 from J, leaving 8 bases between them. Germline-derived CDR1 and CDR2 are KGHSH and LQKENI. DNA for the CDR3: TGTGCCAGCTCACGAGACAGAAATCAGCCCCAGCATTTT. Residues: CASSRDRNQPQHF.

V gene TRBV9 combines with J gene TRBJ2-3, with TRBD1 as a possible D gene (6 bases). The CDR3 loop spans 15 amino acids. Trimming shortened V by 2 bases and J by 2 bases, and 12 bases separated the two germline ends. The V gene's germline CDR1 is SGDLS and CDR2 YYNGEE. CDR3 DNA: TGTGCCAGCAGCGTGACAGGACATTTCACAGATACGCAGTATTTT. Its protein product is CASSVTGHFTDTQYF.